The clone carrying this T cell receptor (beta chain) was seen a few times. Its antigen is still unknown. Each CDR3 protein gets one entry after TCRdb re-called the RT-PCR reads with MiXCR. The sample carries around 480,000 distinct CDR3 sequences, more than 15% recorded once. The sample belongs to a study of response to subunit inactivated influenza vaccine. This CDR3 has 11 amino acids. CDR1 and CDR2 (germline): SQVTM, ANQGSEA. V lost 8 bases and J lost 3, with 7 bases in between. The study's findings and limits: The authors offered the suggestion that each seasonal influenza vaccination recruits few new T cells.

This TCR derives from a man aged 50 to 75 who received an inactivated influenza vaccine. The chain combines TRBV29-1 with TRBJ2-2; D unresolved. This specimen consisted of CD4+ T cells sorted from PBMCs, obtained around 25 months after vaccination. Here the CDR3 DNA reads TGCAGCTTTCGGTACACCGGGGAGCTGTTTTTT. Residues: CSFRYTGELFF.